This TCR beta chain derives from a study of blood T cell repertoires in COVID-19. Study at large: Samples of COVID-19 (acute and convalescent) were obtained from the United States, Italy and Spain. The analysed material was cDNA or gDNA that came from T cells, B-cell-depleted T cells, or PBMCs.

As processed by the authors: Estimates of nucleated cell counts were drawn from the amplification of reference gene primers. The table came from immunoSEQ multiplex PCR; TCRdb's copy has only in-frame clones and leaves some out. V, J and clone size are taken as reported in that table, and D and trimming were inferred from the DNA itself. The sample includes some 50,000 clones, around 83% of them seen just once. Germline-derived CDR1 and CDR2 are SGHTA and FQGNSA. The CDR3 runs 14 residues. The germline V and J ends were trimmed by 1 base and 10 bases, with 15 bases remaining between them. Sequenced material: peripheral blood. The rearrangement uses TRBV7-2 and TRBJ2-3, with D perhaps TRBD2 (6 bases). The source is a woman of 80 years or more with acute or convalescent COVID-19. The CDR3 here is CASSLVGGAGSQYF. The DNA for the CDR3 is TGTGCCAGCAGCTTAGTAGGAGGGGCCGGGTCGCAGTATTTT.